This T cell receptor (beta chain) was sequenced during a study of blood T cells in healthy people across ages. For the study at large: Per every two T cells, about one barcoded beta molecule was captured by template switching.

Together with a sample-barcoded 5' primer, a J-beta primer mix was included in a second PCR lasting about 7 to 11 cycles. TCRdb re-derived calls from the 5' RACE reads in MiXCR, one entry per CDR3 protein. The sample carries about 1.4 million distinct CDR3 sequences, approximately 59% recorded once. This clonotype originated in a young man in good health. The sequenced sample was blood.

The CDR3: CASSPLGQDNEQFF. CDR3 coding DNA: TGTGCCAGCAGCCCCCTGGGACAGGACAATGAGCAGTTCTTC. The V gene is TRBV7-9, the J gene TRBJ2-1, with 8 positions matching TRBD1. Trimming took 5 bases from V and 5 from J; bases not matched to a gene: 5. From germline, CDR1 is SEHNR and CDR2 FQNEAQ (reference sequence). CDR3 size: 14 residues.